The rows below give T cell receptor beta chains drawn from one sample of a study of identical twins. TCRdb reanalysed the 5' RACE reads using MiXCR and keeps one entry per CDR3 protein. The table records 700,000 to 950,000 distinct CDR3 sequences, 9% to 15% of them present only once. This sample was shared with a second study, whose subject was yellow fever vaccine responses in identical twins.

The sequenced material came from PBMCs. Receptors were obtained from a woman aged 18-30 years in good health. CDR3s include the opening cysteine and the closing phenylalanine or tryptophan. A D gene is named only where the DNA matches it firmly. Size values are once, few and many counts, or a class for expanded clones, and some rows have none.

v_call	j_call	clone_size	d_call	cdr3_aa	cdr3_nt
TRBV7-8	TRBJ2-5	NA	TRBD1	CASSLSATGGETQYF	TGTGCCAGCAGCTTATCTGCGACAGGGGGAGAGACCCAGTACTTC
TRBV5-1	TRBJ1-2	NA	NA	CASSARGGPNYGYTF	TGCGCCAGCAGCGCTAGGGGGGGCCCCAACTATGGCTACACCTTC
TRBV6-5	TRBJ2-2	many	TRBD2	CASSYSTSGTGELFF	TGTGCCAGCAGTTACTCGACTAGCGGCACCGGGGAGCTGTTTTTT
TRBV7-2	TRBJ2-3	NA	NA	CASRPSESILSTDTQYF	TGTGCCAGCAGGCCTAGCGAGTCCATCCTAAGCACAGATACGCAGTATTTT
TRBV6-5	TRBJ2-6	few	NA	CASSYSGPTGANVLTF	TGTGCCAGCAGTTACTCGGGCCCGACCGGGGCCAACGTCCTGACTTTC
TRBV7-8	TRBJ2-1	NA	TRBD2	CASSPLFASGRLQNYNEQFF	TGTGCCAGCAGCCCCCTCTTCGCTAGCGGGAGACTACAGAACTACAATGAGCAGTTCTTC
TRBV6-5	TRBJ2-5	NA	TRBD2	CASSYFSGAYQETQYF	TGTGCCAGCAGTTACTTCAGCGGGGCGTACCAAGAGACCCAGTACTTC
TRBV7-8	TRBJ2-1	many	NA	CASSLAPYGGATYNEQFF	TGTGCCAGCAGCTTAGCCCCATATGGGGGGGCGACCTACAATGAGCAGTTCTTC
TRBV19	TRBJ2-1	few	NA	CASSGPLRGGIVKQFF	TGTGCCAGTAGTGGCCCTCTTCGAGGGGGGATCGTTAAGCAGTTCTTC
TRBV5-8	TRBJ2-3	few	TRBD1	CASSSGTGGVTDTQYF	TGTGCCAGCAGCTCAGGGACAGGGGGTGTCACAGATACGCAGTATTTT
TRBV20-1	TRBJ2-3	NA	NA	CSAAPSTDTQYF	TGCAGTGCTGCGCCAAGCACAGATACGCAGTATTTT
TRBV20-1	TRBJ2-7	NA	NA	CSAPAGSYEQYF	TGCAGTGCCCCAGCGGGTTCCTACGAGCAGTACTTC
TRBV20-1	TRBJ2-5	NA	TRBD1	CSANHPGTGVETQYF	TGCAGTGCTAACCACCCCGGGACAGGTGTAGAGACCCAGTACTTC
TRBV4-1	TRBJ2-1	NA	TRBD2	CASSQTFSGGTKYNEQFF	TGCGCCAGCAGCCAAACCTTTAGCGGGGGGACCAAATACAATGAGCAGTTCTTC
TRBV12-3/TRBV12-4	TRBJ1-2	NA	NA	CASSFKRAGGYTF	TGTGCCAGCAGTTTCAAGAGGGCAGGTGGCTACACCTTC
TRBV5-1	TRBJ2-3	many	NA	CASSSGLSTSTDTQYF	TGCGCCAGCAGCTCAGGACTCTCCACTAGCACAGATACGCAGTATTTT
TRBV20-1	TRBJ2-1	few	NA	CSAIGLAVGNEQFF	TGCAGTGCTATCGGGCTAGCAGTGGGCAATGAGCAGTTCTTC
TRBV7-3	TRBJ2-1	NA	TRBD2	CASSKYGGSSYNEQFF	TGTGCCAGCAGCAAATACGGGGGGAGCTCCTACAATGAGCAGTTCTTC
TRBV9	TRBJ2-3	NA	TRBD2	CASSERLAGDLDTQYF	TGTGCCAGCAGCGAAAGACTAGCGGGAGATCTGGATACGCAGTATTTT
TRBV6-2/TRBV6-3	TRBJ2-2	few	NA	CASSYGSFGTTNTGELFF	TGTGCCAGCAGTTACGGGTCCTTCGGGACAACGAACACCGGGGAGCTGTTTTTT
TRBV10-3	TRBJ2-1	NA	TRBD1	CAINNRGSYNEQFF	TGTGCCATCAACAACAGGGGTTCCTACAATGAGCAGTTCTTC
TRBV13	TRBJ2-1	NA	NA	CASSWTIHEQFF	TGTGCCAGCAGCTGGACTATTCATGAGCAGTTCTTC
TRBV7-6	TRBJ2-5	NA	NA	CASSLGLGGYETQYF	TGTGCCAGCAGCTTAGGTCTGGGGGGTTATGAGACCCAGTACTTC
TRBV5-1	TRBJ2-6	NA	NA	CASSPQGYGANVLTF	TGCGCCAGCAGCCCACAGGGTTATGGGGCCAACGTCCTGACTTTC
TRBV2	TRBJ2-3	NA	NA	CASTGSATDTQYF	TGTGCCAGCACGGGGTCGGCCACAGATACGCAGTATTTT
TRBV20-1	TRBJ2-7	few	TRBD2	CSARGGDGSSYEQYF	TGCAGTGCTAGGGGGGGGGACGGGAGCTCCTACGAGCAGTACTTC
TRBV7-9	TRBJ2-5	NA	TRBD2	CASSFGGGVQETQYF	TGTGCCAGCAGCTTTGGCGGGGGGGTCCAAGAGACCCAGTACTTC
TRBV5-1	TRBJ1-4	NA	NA	CASSLYQSRGDEKLFF	TGCGCCAGCAGCTTATACCAATCAAGGGGGGATGAAAAACTGTTTTTT
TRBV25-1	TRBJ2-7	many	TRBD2	CASSGSGNSYEQYF	TGTGCCAGCAGTGGGAGCGGGAACTCCTACGAGCAGTACTTC
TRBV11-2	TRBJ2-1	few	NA	CASSLAQREQFF	TGTGCCAGCAGCTTAGCCCAGCGAGAGCAGTTCTTC
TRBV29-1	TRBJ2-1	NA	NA	CSVEPVASSYNEQFF	TGCAGCGTTGAACCGGTCGCAAGCTCCTACAATGAGCAGTTCTTC
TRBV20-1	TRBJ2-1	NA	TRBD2	CSAPHAEGLAGDEQFF	TGCAGTGCTCCCCATGCCGAAGGACTAGCGGGAGATGAGCAGTTCTTC
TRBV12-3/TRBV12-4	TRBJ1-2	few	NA	CASSFGQEYGYTF	TGTGCCAGCAGTTTTGGCCAGGAGTATGGCTACACCTTC
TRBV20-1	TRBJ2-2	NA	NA	CSASLLTGTSTGELFF	TGCAGTGCTAGCCTACTAACCGGGACCTCCACCGGGGAGCTGTTTTTT
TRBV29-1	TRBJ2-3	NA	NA	CSVEPGLSTDTQYF	TGCAGCGTGGAACCCGGGTTATCCACAGATACGCAGTATTTT
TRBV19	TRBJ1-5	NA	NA	CASSIMGGGEDQPQHF	TGTGCCAGTAGTATAATGGGCGGGGGAGAAGATCAGCCCCAGCATTTT
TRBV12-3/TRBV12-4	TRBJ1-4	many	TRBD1	CASSLDRISVREKLFF	TGTGCCAGCAGTTTGGACAGGATCTCTGTTCGAGAAAAACTGTTTTTT
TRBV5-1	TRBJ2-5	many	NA	CASSLDMTVQETQYF	TGCGCCAGCAGCTTGGATATGACAGTCCAAGAGACCCAGTACTTC
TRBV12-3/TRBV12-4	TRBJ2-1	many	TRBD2	CASSPTSGRSSYNEQFF	TGTGCCAGCAGTCCGACTAGCGGGAGAAGCTCCTACAATGAGCAGTTCTTC
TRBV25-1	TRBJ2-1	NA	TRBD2	CASSASGLAGGLSSYNEQFF	TGTGCCAGCAGTGCCAGCGGACTAGCGGGAGGGTTGAGCTCCTACAATGAGCAGTTCTTC
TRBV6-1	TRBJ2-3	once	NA	CASSGERGGTDTQYF	TGTGCCAGCAGTGGGGAGAGGGGGGGCACAGATACGCAGTATTTT
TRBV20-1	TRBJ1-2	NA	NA	CSASDYGYTF	TGCAGTGCTAGCGACTATGGCTACACCTTC
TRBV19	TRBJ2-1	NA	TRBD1	CASSMGQGAHNEQFF	TGTGCCAGTAGTATGGGCCAGGGGGCTCACAATGAGCAGTTCTTC
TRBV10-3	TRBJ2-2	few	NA	CAITVDTHTGELFF	TGTGCCATAACCGTTGACACCCACACCGGGGAGCTGTTTTTT
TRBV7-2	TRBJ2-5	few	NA	CASSLTRDGQETQYF	TGTGCCAGCAGCTTAACCCGGGACGGCCAAGAGACCCAGTACTTC
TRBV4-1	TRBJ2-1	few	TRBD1	CASSQGQGFTNEQFF	TGCGCCAGCAGCCAAGGACAGGGTTTTACAAATGAGCAGTTCTTC
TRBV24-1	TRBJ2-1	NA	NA	CATSERAYNEQFF	TGTGCCACCAGTGAGAGGGCTTACAATGAGCAGTTCTTC
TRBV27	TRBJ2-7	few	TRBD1	CASSFLGTGPYEQYF	TGTGCCAGCAGTTTCCTCGGGACAGGACCCTACGAGCAGTACTTC
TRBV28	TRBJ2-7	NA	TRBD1	CASRRQGITYEQYF	TGTGCCAGCAGGAGACAGGGAATTACCTACGAGCAGTACTTC
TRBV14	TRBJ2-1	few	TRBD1	CASSLNRGTGNEQFF	TGTGCCAGCAGTCTTAACAGGGGCACAGGGAATGAGCAGTTCTTC